This T cell receptor beta chain was captured in a study of stem cell transplantation in POMP-related autoinflammatory disease. For the study at large: CD8+ T cells were low and CD4+ cells naive-skewed before transplant. Study-wide results and limits: A trend toward lower repertoire diversity and greater clonality appeared in every analyzed T-cell subset of PRAID patients.

J gave up 7 bases and V 5 bases, and 11 bases lay outside the gene matches. Germline-derived CDR1 and CDR2 are SGHTA and FQGNSA. The length of the CDR3 is 16 residues. PRAID featured immunodeficiency plus autoinflammation. Only in-frame clones appear in the TCRdb table, and some are missing; sequencing was by immunoSEQ multiplex PCR. Altogether tens of thousands of clones are present, more than 75% being singletons, with the ten largest covering roughly 0.7%. Regarding this clone: Its specificity is unknown.

Specimen: CD4+ T cells from PBMCs, collected after stem cell transplantation. J is TRBJ2-3 and V is TRBV7-2; TRBD2 matches 11 bases. The source is a human patient with POMP-related autoinflammation and immune dysregulation (PRAID). Some T cells may originate from the graft donor. Here the CDR3 reads CASSARRGLAVHTQYF. The CDR3 DNA follows: TGTGCCAGCAGCGCCCGACGGGGACTAGCGGTCCATACGCAGTATTTT.